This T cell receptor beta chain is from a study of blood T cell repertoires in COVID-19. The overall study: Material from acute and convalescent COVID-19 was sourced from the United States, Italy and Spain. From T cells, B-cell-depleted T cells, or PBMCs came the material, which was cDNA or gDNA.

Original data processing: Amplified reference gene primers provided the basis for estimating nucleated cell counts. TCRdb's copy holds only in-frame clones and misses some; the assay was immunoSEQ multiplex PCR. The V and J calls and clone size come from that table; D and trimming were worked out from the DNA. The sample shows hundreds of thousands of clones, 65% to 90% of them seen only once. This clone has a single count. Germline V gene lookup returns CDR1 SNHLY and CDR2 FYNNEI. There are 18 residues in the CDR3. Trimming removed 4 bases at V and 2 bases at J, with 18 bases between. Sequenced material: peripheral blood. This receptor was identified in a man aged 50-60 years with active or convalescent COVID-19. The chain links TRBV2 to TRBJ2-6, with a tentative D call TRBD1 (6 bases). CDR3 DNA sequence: TGTGCCAGCAGTGCTATCAGGGGTCAATTGGCTGGGGCCAACGTCCTGACTTTC. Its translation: CASSAIRGQLAGANVLTF.